The subject of this entry is one T cell receptor (beta chain). What it recognizes is unknown. Here immunoSEQ multiplex PCR was the method, and the copy in TCRdb shows in-frame clones only, minus some. The table has more than 90,000 clones, about nine tenths seen once. These data originate in a study of T cell responses to AZD1222 COVID-19 vaccine. Background on the study: Whether given at about 4 or about 12 weeks, second doses were pooled. General observations from the study: Only a handful of people who got AZD1222 tested seropositive at baseline. Donors, mostly white British, included more females; clonal diversity was possibly underestimated. Distributed over spike, vaccine-associated CD4 TCRs predominated at 160-218 and 743-854.

Trimming at V came to 9 bases and at J to 5 bases, leaving 7 bases not matched to a gene. This CDR3 has 13 amino acids. Per the germline V gene, CDR1 is SGHRS and CDR2 is YFSETQ. The TCR originated in an adult in good health. The sequences come from peripheral blood, collected on day 0 of AZD1222 vaccination. The V and J genes are TRBV5-1 and TRBJ1-1; 10 bases match TRBD1. CDR3 residues: CATRQGALTEAFF. CDR3 in DNA: TGCGCCACCCGACAGGGGGCACTTACTGAAGCTTTCTTT.